A selection of T cell receptor beta chains follows, all from one sample in a study of cytomegalovirus exposure and HLA in healthy donors. Measured with immunoSEQ multiplex PCR; TCRdb has only the in-frame clones, and not every one. Of about 130,000 clones in the sample, around 85% were seen once. The material sequenced was PBMCs. The source of these receptors is a boy younger than 18 in good health and CMV-seronegative. CDR3s include the opening cysteine and the closing phenylalanine or tryptophan. Each record gives: V gene, clone size, D gene, J gene, CDR3 DNA, CDR3 protein. A D gene is named only where the DNA matches it firmly. Size is stated for part of the rows, as once, few or many counts, or as a class when the clone is expanded.

V gene: TRBV28; clone size: .; D gene: TRBD1; J gene: TRBJ2-7; CDR3 DNA: TGTGCCAGCAGGGGGACAGGGAATCGAGAGCAGTACTTC; CDR3 protein: CASRGTGNREQYF
V gene: TRBV19; clone size: .; D gene: .; J gene: TRBJ2-7; CDR3 DNA: TGTGCCAGACCCGGGAAATTCCAATACGAGCAGTACTTC; CDR3 protein: CARPGKFQYEQYF
V gene: TRBV6-1; clone size: .; D gene: TRBD2; J gene: TRBJ2-3; CDR3 DNA: TGTGCCAGCAGTGAAACCCAGCGGGGAGGCGGGCGTACAGATACGCAGTATTTT; CDR3 protein: CASSETQRGGGRTDTQYF
V gene: TRBV7-9; clone size: .; D gene: .; J gene: TRBJ1-1; CDR3 DNA: TGTGCCAGCAGCTCTCACTGGGGGCGCACTGAAGCTTTCTTT; CDR3 protein: CASSSHWGRTEAFF
V gene: TRBV5-4; clone size: .; D gene: .; J gene: TRBJ1-6; CDR3 DNA: TGTGCCAGCAGCTTTGGTGGCGGAAGCTCCTATAATTCACCCCTCCACTTT; CDR3 protein: CASSFGGGSSYNSPLHF
V gene: TRBV25-1; clone size: .; D gene: TRBD1; J gene: TRBJ1-1; CDR3 DNA: TGTGCCAGCACTCCGGACAGGGGGGCGAACACTGAAGCTTTCTTT; CDR3 protein: CASTPDRGANTEAFF
V gene: TRBV5-5; clone size: .; D gene: .; J gene: TRBJ1-4; CDR3 DNA: TGTGCCAGCAGCTTAGGGTCAGGGGATGAAAAACTGTTTTTT; CDR3 protein: CASSLGSGDEKLFF
V gene: TRBV29-1; clone size: .; D gene: TRBD2; J gene: TRBJ2-1; CDR3 DNA: TGCAGCGCTGGACTAGCGGAGAATGAGCAGTTCTTC; CDR3 protein: CSAGLAENEQFF
V gene: TRBV4-3; clone size: .; D gene: TRBD2; J gene: TRBJ2-7; CDR3 DNA: TGCGCCAGCAGCCTCGAAAGGGGTCCTTGGGAGCGGGGAGCCTACGAGCAGTACTTC; CDR3 protein: CASSLERGPWERGAYEQYF
V gene: TRBV6-1; clone size: .; D gene: .; J gene: TRBJ1-2; CDR3 DNA: TGTGCCAGCAGGACAGGTTCAGATGGCTACACCTTC; CDR3 protein: CASRTGSDGYTF
V gene: TRBV18; clone size: .; D gene: TRBD1; J gene: TRBJ1-4; CDR3 DNA: TGTGCCAGCTCTCCCCCAGGGGGAAGTGGGAAAAAACTGTTTTTT; CDR3 protein: CASSPPGGSGKKLFF
V gene: TRBV7-2; clone size: .; D gene: TRBD1; J gene: TRBJ2-7; CDR3 DNA: TGTGCCAGCAGCTCCGGGACAGGGGATTGCGAGCAGTACTTC; CDR3 protein: CASSSGTGDCEQYF
V gene: TRBV5-1; clone size: .; D gene: .; J gene: TRBJ2-4; CDR3 DNA: TGCGCCAGCAGCCCTCCTACAGGGTTCTTAGCCAAAAACATTCAGTACTTC; CDR3 protein: CASSPPTGFLAKNIQYF
V gene: TRBV10-3; clone size: .; D gene: TRBD1; J gene: TRBJ2-7; CDR3 DNA: TGTGCCATCAGCAACAGGGGAACCTACGAGCAGTACTTC; CDR3 protein: CAISNRGTYEQYF
V gene: TRBV19; clone size: .; D gene: TRBD1; J gene: TRBJ1-2; CDR3 DNA: TGTGCCAGTAGTATAGAGGCGGGACAGGGACGTGGCTACACCTTC; CDR3 protein: CASSIEAGQGRGYTF
V gene: TRBV5-6; clone size: .; D gene: .; J gene: TRBJ1-2; CDR3 DNA: TGTGCCAGCAGCTCAGCCGGGGGAGTCTATGGCTACCCCTTC; CDR3 protein: CASSSAGGVYGYPF
V gene: TRBV9; clone size: .; D gene: TRBD1; J gene: TRBJ2-7; CDR3 DNA: TGTGCCAGCAGCGGACAGGGCTCCTACGAGCAGTACTTC; CDR3 protein: CASSGQGSYEQYF
V gene: TRBV5-5; clone size: few; D gene: TRBD1; J gene: TRBJ2-2; CDR3 DNA: TGTGCCAGCAGCGCACAGACAGGGTTGAACACCGGGGAGCTGTTTTTT; CDR3 protein: CASSAQTGLNTGELFF
V gene: TRBV14; clone size: .; D gene: TRBD2; J gene: TRBJ2-5; CDR3 DNA: TGTGCCAGCAGCCGAGGACTAGCGGGGGGGCCAGAGACCCAGTACTTC; CDR3 protein: CASSRGLAGGPETQYF
V gene: TRBV7-9; clone size: .; D gene: .; J gene: TRBJ2-2; CDR3 DNA: TGTGCCAGCCGGCCACAGCAAGCACCGGGGGAGCTGTTTTTT; CDR3 protein: CASRPQQAPGELFF
V gene: TRBV7-9; clone size: .; D gene: .; J gene: TRBJ1-1; CDR3 DNA: TGTTCCAGCAGTCCCGGAGGGCCTGAAGCTTTCTTT; CDR3 protein: CSSSPGGPEAFF
V gene: TRBV9; clone size: .; D gene: TRBD2; J gene: TRBJ2-1; CDR3 DNA: TGTGCCAGCAGCGTAGTGGCTAGCGGGACCTACAATGAGCAGTTCTTC; CDR3 protein: CASSVVASGTYNEQFF
V gene: TRBV19; clone size: few; D gene: TRBD1; J gene: TRBJ1-1; CDR3 DNA: TGTGCCAGTAGGCAGGGGGGTAACACTGAAGCTTTCTTT; CDR3 protein: CASRQGGNTEAFF
V gene: TRBV7-2; clone size: .; D gene: .; J gene: TRBJ2-1; CDR3 DNA: TGTGCCAGCAGCCTAAACAGGGACTACAATGAGCAGTTCTTC; CDR3 protein: CASSLNRDYNEQFF
V gene: TRBV4-2; clone size: .; D gene: TRBD2; J gene: TRBJ2-5; CDR3 DNA: TGTGCCAGCAGCCCAGGACTAGCGGGGCGGGAAGAGACCCAGTACTTC; CDR3 protein: CASSPGLAGREETQYF
V gene: TRBV4-1; clone size: once; D gene: .; J gene: TRBJ2-2; CDR3 DNA: TGCGCCAGCAGCCAAGATCCGGGAAGTGCCGGGGAGCTGTTTTTT; CDR3 protein: CASSQDPGSAGELFF
V gene: TRBV19; clone size: .; D gene: TRBD2; J gene: TRBJ2-5; CDR3 DNA: TGTGCCAGTAGTAAGCCAGCGGGGGGGAGAGGGACCCAGTACTTC; CDR3 protein: CASSKPAGGRGTQYF
V gene: TRBV25-1; clone size: .; D gene: .; J gene: TRBJ2-5; CDR3 DNA: TGTGCCAGCAGTGAAGCAGGGTTCGAGACCCAGTACTTC; CDR3 protein: CASSEAGFETQYF
V gene: TRBV10-3; clone size: .; D gene: .; J gene: TRBJ2-7; CDR3 DNA: TGTGCCATCAGAGGGGGTTCCTACGAGCAGTACTTC; CDR3 protein: CAIRGGSYEQYF
V gene: TRBV7-2; clone size: .; D gene: TRBD1; J gene: TRBJ1-1; CDR3 DNA: TGTGCCAGCAGCCGAGGACAGGGGGTAGCTTTCTTT; CDR3 protein: CASSRGQGVAFF
V gene: TRBV4-2; clone size: .; D gene: .; J gene: TRBJ1-2; CDR3 DNA: TGTGCCAGCAGCCAAGATTCACAGCTAAACTATGGCTACACCTTC; CDR3 protein: CASSQDSQLNYGYTF
V gene: TRBV25-1; clone size: .; D gene: TRBD2; J gene: TRBJ2-3; CDR3 DNA: TGTGCCAGCAGTGGGACTAGCGGATTCACAGATACGCAGTATTTT; CDR3 protein: CASSGTSGFTDTQYF
V gene: TRBV5-1; clone size: .; D gene: TRBD2; J gene: TRBJ2-1; CDR3 DNA: TGCGCCAGCAGCTTGGAAAGACTAGCGGGGGGGCAGTTCTTC; CDR3 protein: CASSLERLAGGQFF
V gene: TRBV9; clone size: .; D gene: TRBD2; J gene: TRBJ2-2; CDR3 DNA: TGTGCCAGCAGCTTAGCGGGAGCGTACACCGGGGAGCTGTTTTTT; CDR3 protein: CASSLAGAYTGELFF
V gene: TRBV11-2; clone size: .; D gene: .; J gene: TRBJ2-5; CDR3 DNA: TGTGCCAGCAGCTTAGTTTTCGGGTACCAAGAGACCCAGTACTTC; CDR3 protein: CASSLVFGYQETQYF
V gene: TRBV7-9; clone size: .; D gene: .; J gene: TRBJ1-5; CDR3 DNA: TGTGCCAGCAGCTTAGGCGGTGATCAGCCCCAGCATTTT; CDR3 protein: CASSLGGDQPQHF
V gene: TRBV6-1; clone size: .; D gene: TRBD1; J gene: TRBJ2-1; CDR3 DNA: TGTGCCAGCAGGAGGACAGGGGTTGACCATGAGCAGTTCTTC; CDR3 protein: CASRRTGVDHEQFF
V gene: TRBV4-1; clone size: few; D gene: .; J gene: TRBJ1-6; CDR3 DNA: TGCGCCAGCAGCCAAGATTTACAGGTTAATTCACCCCTCCACTTT; CDR3 protein: CASSQDLQVNSPLHF
V gene: TRBV7-2; clone size: .; D gene: TRBD2; J gene: TRBJ2-7; CDR3 DNA: TGTGCCAGCAGCTCCCGTAGGGAGGGAGCTTTTGAGCAGTACTTC; CDR3 protein: CASSSRREGAFEQYF
V gene: TRBV18; clone size: .; D gene: .; J gene: TRBJ2-7; CDR3 DNA: TGTGCCAGCTCACTCGTCGCGTCAAACTCCTACGAGCAGTACTTC; CDR3 protein: CASSLVASNSYEQYF
V gene: TRBV7-2; clone size: .; D gene: .; J gene: TRBJ2-1; CDR3 DNA: TGTGCCAGCAGCTTCCGGACTACCTACAATGAGCAGTTCTTC; CDR3 protein: CASSFRTTYNEQFF
V gene: TRBV2; clone size: .; D gene: TRBD1; J gene: TRBJ2-7; CDR3 DNA: TGTGCCAGTAGGTGGGACAGGGGGTCGAGCGAGCAGTACTTC; CDR3 protein: CASRWDRGSSEQYF
V gene: TRBV2; clone size: .; D gene: TRBD1; J gene: TRBJ1-5; CDR3 DNA: TGTGCCAGCAGTTGGACAGGGGGCAAGGAGCCCCAGCATTTT; CDR3 protein: CASSWTGGKEPQHF
V gene: TRBV2; clone size: .; D gene: .; J gene: TRBJ2-7; CDR3 DNA: TGTGCCAGCAGTCCCTCGTCCGGACTTAGGAGCTCCTACGAGCAGTACTTC; CDR3 protein: CASSPSSGLRSSYEQYF
V gene: TRBV27; clone size: .; D gene: .; J gene: TRBJ1-2; CDR3 DNA: TGTGCCAGCAGTCCAAACCCACCAGAAACTATTGGCTACACCTTC; CDR3 protein: CASSPNPPETIGYTF
V gene: TRBV18; clone size: .; D gene: .; J gene: TRBJ1-2; CDR3 DNA: TGTGCCAGCTCACCACCGTTGGCATCGGGCTATGGCTACACCTTC; CDR3 protein: CASSPPLASGYGYTF
V gene: TRBV25-1; clone size: .; D gene: .; J gene: TRBJ2-7; CDR3 DNA: TGTGCCAGCAGTGAATTGCGGCCGTACGAGCAGTACTTC; CDR3 protein: CASSELRPYEQYF
V gene: TRBV7-9; clone size: .; D gene: TRBD1; J gene: TRBJ1-1; CDR3 DNA: TGTGCCAGCAGCTTTCAGGGGGGAAACACTGAAGCTTTCTTT; CDR3 protein: CASSFQGGNTEAFF
V gene: TRBV11-2; clone size: .; D gene: TRBD2; J gene: TRBJ2-3; CDR3 DNA: TGTGCCAGCGCCCTCCTAGCGGGAGTGGATACGCAGTATTTT; CDR3 protein: CASALLAGVDTQYF
V gene: TRBV27; clone size: once; D gene: .; J gene: TRBJ1-5; CDR3 DNA: TGTGCCAGCAGGCCACAGGCGCTACAATATCAGCCCCAGCATTTT; CDR3 protein: CASRPQALQYQPQHF
V gene: TRBV27; clone size: .; D gene: TRBD1; J gene: TRBJ1-2; CDR3 DNA: TGTGCCAGCAGCAGGGGACAGTTAGACTATGGCTACACCTTC; CDR3 protein: CASSRGQLDYGYTF
V gene: TRBV14; clone size: .; D gene: .; J gene: TRBJ1-1; CDR3 DNA: TGTGCCAGCAGTGCAAGAGTGAACACTGAAGCTTTCTTT; CDR3 protein: CASSARVNTEAFF
V gene: TRBV4-3; clone size: .; D gene: TRBD1; J gene: TRBJ2-6; CDR3 DNA: TGCGCCAGCAGCCAGACCGACAGGGCTGGGGCCAACGTCCTGACTTTC; CDR3 protein: CASSQTDRAGANVLTF
V gene: TRBV28; clone size: .; D gene: TRBD1; J gene: TRBJ2-2; CDR3 DNA: TGTGCCAGCAGGTCTACAGGGGGGAACACCGGGGAGCTGTTTTTT; CDR3 protein: CASRSTGGNTGELFF